Below, 14 T cell receptor beta chains from the same sample are listed, as sequenced in a study of T cells in tuberculosis. Assay: immunoSEQ multiplex PCR; the TCRdb copy retains only in-frame clones and omits some. This sample yields around 30,000 clones, of which approximately 85% are seen a single time; around 5.5% belongs to the top ten. Time point of the sample: new active TB diagnosis, blood taken before or within 7 days of starting treatment. Sample: PBMCs, taken at tuberculosis diagnosis. The receptor set was obtained from an adult with tuberculosis.

V usage is TRBV9 and J usage is TRBJ1-2; possibly TRBD1 for D (5 bases). Trimming stripped 0 bases from V and 8 bases from J, with 20 bases between. The germline V gene encodes CDR1 SGDLS and CDR2 YYNGEE. This CDR3 is built from 16 residues. The CDR3 region is CASSVDRVGGWEGYTF. CDR3 nucleotide sequence: TGTGCCAGCAGCGTAGATCGGGTCGGGGGGTGGGAAGGCTACACCTTC.

The chain carries TRBV6-1 and TRBJ1-5, with D possibly being TRBD1 (6 bases). CDR1 and CDR2 from the germline V gene are MNHNS and SASEGT. V gave up 0 bases and J gave up 7 bases, with 16 bases separating them. The CDR3 sequence is 16 residues long. In nucleotides, the CDR3 is TGTGCCAGCAGTGAAGCCCCGGGGCAGGGGCGACAGCCCCAGCATTTT. It encodes CASSEAPGQGRQPQHF.

This sequence joins TRBV2 and TRBJ1-5, with D possibly matching TRBD1 (6 bases). The CDR3 has 15 amino acids. The germline V gene encodes CDR1 SNHLY and CDR2 FYNNEI. The V and J ends lost 6 bases and 0 bases respectively, with 12 bases between them. CDR3 residues: CASRRTVYSNQPQHF. The CDR3 DNA follows: TGTGCCAGCAGAAGGACAGTCTATAGCAATCAGCCCCAGCATTTT.

This sequence joins TRBV4-1 and TRBJ1-5; 11 nucleotides line up with TRBD1. V lost 2 bases to trimming and J lost 6 bases; unmatched junction nucleotides: 6. Germline V gives CDR1 MGHRA, CDR2 YSYEKL. The CDR3 extends over 16 amino acids. CDR3 residues: CASSQTRTGGVQPQHF. In DNA form, the CDR3 reads TGCGCCAGCAGCCAAACACGGACAGGGGGCGTTCAGCCCCAGCATTTT.

V is TRBV5-1 and J is TRBJ2-5; the match to TRBD1 covers 8 bases. Germline lookup yields CDR1 SGHRS and CDR2 YFSETQ. J was trimmed by 1 base and V by 4 bases; bases with no gene match: 9. The CDR3 runs 16 residues. CDR3 protein: CASSMGDRISQETQYF. CDR3 DNA sequence: TGCGCCAGCAGCATGGGGGACAGGATCAGCCAAGAGACCCAGTACTTC.

This clone was seen a single time. The CDR3 loop reads CASSLSPTVNEKLFF. For the CDR3, the DNA is TGTGCCAGCAGTTTATCGCCGACAGTTAACGAAAAACTGTTTTTT. This chain connects TRBV27 to TRBJ1-4; perhaps TRBD1 as D (5 bases). The CDR3 is 15 residues long. Germline CDR1 is MNHEY and CDR2 is SMNVEV (reference sequence). V shed 0 bases and J shed 8 bases, with 13 bases lying between them. Variable domain in full (rest from reference TRBV27 and TRBJ1-4): EAQVTQNPRYLITVTGKKLTVTCSQNMNHEYMSWYRQDPGLGLRQIYYSMNVEVTDKGDVPEGYKVSRKEKRNFPLILESPSPNQTSLYFCASSLSPTVNEKLFFGSGTQLSVL.

The CDR3 region is CASSVASGAVETQYF. For the CDR3, the DNA is TGCGCCAGCAGCGTAGCTAGCGGGGCAGTGGAGACCCAGTACTTC. The genes are TRBV5-1 and TRBJ2-5, with 9 bases fitting TRBD2. V trimming: 4 bases; J trimming: 5 bases; junction bases outside the gene matches: 9. The CDR3 extends over 15 amino acids. CDR1 is SGHRS, CDR2 YFSETQ, per germline.

The genes are TRBV18 and TRBJ1-1; 10 bases are a match to TRBD1. The V gene's germline CDR1 is KGHSH and CDR2 LQKENI. This CDR3 contains 14 residues. V was pared by 5 bases and J by 4 bases, with 4 bases of the junction left unmatched. CDR3 residues: CASSRQGAGTEAFF. For the CDR3, the DNA is TGTGCCAGCTCAAGACAGGGGGCCGGCACTGAAGCTTTCTTT. The full variable domain, its missing parts supplied by reference TRBV18 and TRBJ1-1, is NAGVMQNPRHLVRRRGQEARLRCSPMKGHSHVYWYRQLPEEGLKFMVYLQKENIIDESGMPKERFSAEFPKEGPSILRIQQVVRGDSAAYFCASSRQGAGTEAFFGQGTRLTVV.

The rearrangement joins TRBV6-1 to TRBJ2-7, with TRBD2 matching over 12 bases. Germline lookup yields CDR1 MNHNS and CDR2 SASEGT. CDR3 size: 15 residues. Unmatched junction bases numbered 3, after V lost 2 bases and J lost 4 bases. In nucleotides, the CDR3 is TGTGCCAGCAGTGAAAGGCTAGCGGGAGGGTACGAGCAGTACTTC. Its protein is CASSERLAGGYEQYF.

V gene TRBV9 combines with J gene TRBJ2-3, with D possibly TRBD2 on 6 matching bases. CDR3 length: 16 amino acids. V lost 4 bases to trimming and J lost 0 bases, with 15 bases between them. CDR1 and CDR2 from the germline V gene are SGDLS and YYNGEE. The CDR3 nucleotides are TGTGCCAGCAGCTCCGGGGCGGCGGGAAGCACAGATACGCAGTATTTT. Protein: CASSSGAAGSTDTQYF.

The chain couples TRBV4-1 to TRBJ2-7; TRBD1 might be the D (6 bases). Trimming cost V 0 bases and J 1 base, with 10 bases left between them. The V gene's germline CDR1 is MGHRA and CDR2 YSYEKL. This CDR3 spans 15 amino acids. In DNA form, the CDR3 reads TGCGCCAGCAGCCAAGAATACAGGGAATCCTACGAGCAGTACTTC. Amino acid sequence: CASSQEYRESYEQYF.

The rearrangement uses TRBV25-1 and TRBJ1-1, with a tentative D call TRBD1 (6 bases). Trimming removed 2 bases at V and 1 base at J, with 8 bases between. The CDR3 is made up of 14 amino acids. The germline CDR1 and CDR2 sequences are MGHDK and SYGVNS. CDR3 in amino acids: CASSEQGGNTEAFF. In DNA, the CDR3 is TGTGCCAGCAGTGAACAAGGGGGGAACACTGAAGCTTTCTTT.

The CDR3 DNA reads as TGCGCCAGCAGTCCGGCAGGGCATTTAGATACGCAGTATTTT. Translated: CASSPAGHLDTQYF. The chain employs TRBV5-1 and TRBJ2-3, with D perhaps TRBD1 (5 bases). V was shortened by 5 bases and J by 5 bases, with 15 bases between the two germline ends. The CDR3 runs to 14 residues. Germline lookup yields CDR1 SGHRS and CDR2 YFSETQ.

This rearrangement joins TRBV10-2 to TRBJ1-2; TRBD1 matches 9 bases. Per germline, CDR1 WSHSY and CDR2 SAAADI. Trimming took 7 bases from V and 6 from J; bases not matched to a gene: 12. CDR3 size: 15 residues. The DNA for the CDR3 is TGCGCCAGCACCAGGACTGACAGGGGGATCGATGGCTACACCTTC. This gives the protein CASTRTDRGIDGYTF.